This T cell receptor beta chain originates from a study of shared clonotypes between healthy human individuals. The CDR3 is 13 amino acids. CDR1 and CDR2 from the germline V gene are SGHRS and YFSETQ. J was trimmed by 7 bases and V by 7 bases; bases with no gene match: 6. Using immunoSEQ multiplex PCR, the repertoire was profiled, and TCRdb retains in-frame clones only, with some absent. The sample comprises 1.5 million to 1.9 million clones, 95% to 99% of which are singletons, and about 0.45% rests with the top ten. This chain links TRBV5-1 with TRBJ2-1; 9 bases match TRBD2. The sequence derives from a man aged 25 to 45 in good health. Source material: naive CD4+ T cells sorted from blood. The subset is: CD45RA+ positively selected. The CDR3 DNA sequence: TGCGCCAGCGGGGGAACTAGCGGGAATGAGCAGTTCTTC. Its translation is CASGGTSGNEQFF.